This T cell receptor (beta chain) was retrieved from a study of blood T cell repertoires in COVID-19. Data came from immunoSEQ multiplex PCR; TCRdb stores just in-frame clones and leaves some out. The sample shows roughly 180,000 clones, roughly nine tenths of them seen only once. Germline assignment: CDR1 LGHDT and CDR2 YNNKEL (reference sequence). There are 18 residues in the CDR3. V dropped 0 bases and J dropped 5 bases, with 19 bases sitting between them. The chain joins TRBV3-1 (or the pseudogene TRBV3-2) to TRBJ2-2; a weak D match, TRBD1 (5 bases). Sequencing was performed on peripheral blood. The sequence was collected from a man aged 70 or older with active or convalescent COVID-19. The CDR3 sequence is CASSQEGRVRVRTGELFF. CDR3 in DNA: TGTGCCAGCAGCCAAGAAGGTCGGGTCAGGGTAAGGACCGGGGAGCTGTTTTTT.